Each of the 11 T cell receptor beta chains below was sequenced from the same sample in a study of blood T cell repertoires in COVID-19. TCRdb keeps only in-frame clones here, not all; method: immunoSEQ multiplex PCR. The sample has about 83,000 clones; 87% are singletons. Material for sequencing was peripheral blood. Every receptor here comes from a woman between 50 and 59 years old with active or convalescent COVID-19.

The genes are TRBV19 and TRBJ2-2; perhaps TRBD1 as D (5 bases). This CDR3 is built from 14 residues. Deletions cut 0 bases from V and 7 bases from J, with 9 bases between. From germline, CDR1 is LNHDA and CDR2 SQIVND (reference sequence). The chain's CDR3 is CASSIDSGIGELFF. The CDR3, as DNA: TGTGCCAGTAGTATAGATTCAGGGATCGGGGAGCTGTTTTTT.

V and J are TRBV5-1 and TRBJ1-4; weak D call: TRBD1 (5 bases). Trimming took off 1 base at V and 8 bases at J, with 9 bases between the two ends. The germline V gene encodes CDR1 SGHRS and CDR2 YFSETQ. CDR3 length: 13 amino acids. CDR3 nucleotides: TGCGCCAGCAGCTTGCAGGGCCAAGAAAAACTGTTTTTT. Protein product: CASSLQGQEKLFF.

The rearrangement joins TRBV11-2 to TRBJ2-5, with D possibly being TRBD1 (5 bases). The CDR3 runs to 14 residues. Germline CDR1 SGHAT, CDR2 FQNNGV. V gave up 3 bases and J gave up 5 bases, with 13 bases separating them. The CDR3 region has the DNA TGTGCCAGCAGCTTGTCAGGGATTCAGGAGACCCAGTACTTC. Translating it yields CASSLSGIQETQYF.

The V call is TRBV6-2 or TRBV6-3, the J call TRBJ2-1; D not resolved. The CDR3 contains 13 residues. The germline CDR1 and CDR2 sequences are MNHEY and SVGEGT. Deletions cut 4 bases from V and 4 bases from J, with 8 bases between. CDR3 DNA sequence: TGTGCCAGCAGTTGGCCACCTTACAATGAGCAGTTCTTC. Translated: CASSWPPYNEQFF.

The CDR3 region is CASSYSSRGAYEQYF. The CDR3 DNA reads TGTGCCAGCAGTTACTCCAGCAGGGGGGCCTACGAGCAGTACTTC. The chain has TRBV6-5 and TRBJ2-7; D possibly corresponds to TRBD1 (7 bases). CDR1 is MNHEY, CDR2 SVGAGI, per germline. V was clipped by 0 bases and J by 2 bases, with 11 bases between them. The CDR3 has 15 residues.

The V and J genes are TRBV24-1 and TRBJ2-3; TRBD1 matches at 8 bases. Germline lookup yields CDR1 KGHDR and CDR2 SFDVKD. The length of the CDR3 is 16 residues. V lost 0 bases to trimming and J lost 4 bases; unmatched junction nucleotides: 5. CDR3 coding DNA: TGTGCCACCAGTGATTTGCAGGGGGCGCTCCCAGATACGCAGTATTTT. Its protein product is CATSDLQGALPDTQYF.

The count of this clone is one. The chain employs TRBV19 and TRBJ2-1, with TRBD1 matching 11 bases. CDR3 length: 15 amino acids. Losses at the gene ends were 5 bases for V and 7 bases for J; bases not matched to a gene: 7. Germline V gene sequence: CDR1 LNHDA, CDR2 SQIVND (reference sequence). The chain's CDR3 is CASSVGQGVLNEQFF. As DNA, the CDR3 is TGTGCCAGTAGTGTGGGACAGGGGGTGTTGAATGAGCAGTTCTTC.

This chain uses TRBV7-9 with TRBJ1-4; 7 nucleotides line up with TRBD1. After removal of 5 bases from V and 2 bases from J, the junction contained 5 bases not matched to a gene. Germline CDR1 SEHNR, CDR2 FQNEAQ (reference sequence). This CDR3 is built from 15 residues. The CDR3 DNA reads as TGTGCCAGCAGCGCTAGGGGGCTTACTAATGAAAAACTGTTTTTT. It specifies CASSARGLTNEKLFF.

This rearrangement joins TRBV4-3 to TRBJ1-4, with D tentatively TRBD1 (6 bases). The CDR3 extends over 16 amino acids. Germline V gene sequence: CDR1 LGHNA, CDR2 YSLEER. Trimming stripped 8 bases from V and 0 bases from J, with 16 bases between. The CDR3 region has the DNA TGCGCCAGCTCACAAGATGGGGGCGCAACTAATGAAAAACTGTTTTTT. It encodes CASSQDGGATNEKLFF.

V gene TRBV6-1 combines with J gene TRBJ2-3; the D gene is possibly TRBD2 (6 bases). CDR1 is MNHNS, CDR2 SASEGT, per germline. The V end was cut by 0 bases, the J end by 2 bases, with 15 bases between. The CDR3 is 17 residues long. CDR3 amino acids: CASSEARGSVITDTQYF. CDR3 sequence (DNA): TGTGCCAGCAGTGAAGCGCGGGGTAGCGTGATCACAGATACGCAGTATTTT.

The rearrangement uses TRBV6-1 and TRBJ2-7; 9 bases fit TRBD1. The V gene end was trimmed by 0 bases and the J gene end by 5 bases; junction bases not matched to a gene: 8. The CDR3 runs 16 residues. Germline loops: CDR1 MNHNS, CDR2 SASEGT. CDR3 nucleotide sequence: TGTGCCAGCAGTGAAGCGACGGGACAGGGAAGGCACGAGCAGTACTTC. It codes for CASSEATGQGRHEQYF.